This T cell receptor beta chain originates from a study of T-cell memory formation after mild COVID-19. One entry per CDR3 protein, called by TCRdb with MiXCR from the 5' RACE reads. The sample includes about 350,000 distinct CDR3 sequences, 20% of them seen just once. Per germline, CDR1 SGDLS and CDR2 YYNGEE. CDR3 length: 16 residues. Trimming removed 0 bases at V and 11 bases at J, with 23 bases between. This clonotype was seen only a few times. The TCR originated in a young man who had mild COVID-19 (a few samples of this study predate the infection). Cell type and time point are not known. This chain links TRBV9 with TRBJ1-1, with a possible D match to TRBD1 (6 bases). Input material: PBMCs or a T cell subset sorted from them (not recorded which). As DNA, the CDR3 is TGTGCCAGCAGCGTAGAGGACAGTTCGCCTAGCAGTTGGGCTTTCTTT. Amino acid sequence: CASSVEDSSPSSWAFF.